A selection of T cell receptor beta chains follows, all from one sample in a study of blood T cells in healthy people across ages. TCRdb processed the 5' RACE reads anew with MiXCR; each CDR3 protein has one entry. The sample lists roughly 800,000 distinct CDR3 sequences; 20% to 30% were seen once. The same sample was also studied in work on T cells of mothers and their children.

The sample comprised blood. These receptors all come from a boy under 18 in good health. The CDR3 runs from the conserved cysteine through the conserved F or W. D genes are given only for firm matches. Clone size is given for some rows only: seen once, a few or many times, or a class if the clone is expanded.

>few|TRBV12-3/TRBV12-4|TRBD2|TRBJ2-5
TGTGCCAGCATTTTTGAGAGCGGGGTTGGGCAAGAGACCCAGTACTTC
CASIFESGVGQETQYF
>few|TRBV18|.|TRBJ2-5
TGTGCCAGCTCACCCTCGACAGCCCAAGAGACCCAGTACTTC
CASSPSTAQETQYF
>once|TRBV4-1|.|TRBJ2-4
TGCGCCAGCAGCCACAAGTCTTGGGCAGAACCACTAGCCAAAAACATTCAGTACTTC
CASSHKSWAEPLAKNIQYF
>.|TRBV14|.|TRBJ2-1
TGTGCCAGCGGGGGCCAGTTCGGGAATGAGCAGTTCTTC
CASGGQFGNEQFF
>.|TRBV7-9|.|TRBJ1-6
TGTGCCAGCAGCTTAGTCGAGACCGGGTCACCCCTCCACTTT
CASSLVETGSPLHF
>.|TRBV5-1|.|TRBJ2-3
TGCGCCAGCAGATCAAACGGAGATACGCAGTATTTT
CASRSNGDTQYF
>.|TRBV6-6|TRBD1|TRBJ1-2
TGTGCCAGCAGATCCCTACAGGGGATAAGCTATGGCTACACCTTC
CASRSLQGISYGYTF
>.|TRBV5-1|.|TRBJ2-5
TGCGCCAGCAAGACCGCGACAGCACAAGAGACCCAGTACTTC
CASKTATAQETQYF
>.|TRBV6-5|TRBD1|TRBJ2-7
TGTGCCAGCAGTTACGGGACAGGCCAATCCTACGAGCAGTACTTC
CASSYGTGQSYEQYF
>.|TRBV24-1|.|TRBJ2-7
TGTGCCACCAGTGATCATACGGAGTCCTCCGTCGAGCAGTACTTC
CATSDHTESSVEQYF
>.|TRBV29-1|.|TRBJ2-1
TGCAGCGTTGCCAATGAGCAGTTCTTC
CSVANEQFF
>.|TRBV5-5|.|TRBJ2-5
TGTGCCAGCAGCCAGGGTCCAGTGGGGGAGACCCAGTACTTC
CASSQGPVGETQYF
>few|TRBV14|.|TRBJ2-3
TGTGCCAGCAGCCAAGCCGGGACTTTTCCTCTCACAGATACGCAGTATTTT
CASSQAGTFPLTDTQYF
>.|TRBV19|.|TRBJ1-5
TGTGCCAGTAGTGGGGCCCGATATAGCAATCAGCCCCAGCATTTT
CASSGARYSNQPQHF
>.|TRBV5-1|TRBD2|TRBJ2-5
TGCGCCAGCGGAGTTATCTGGGCGGGGGTCCAAGAGACCCAGTACTTC
CASGVIWAGVQETQYF
>few|TRBV7-8|TRBD1|TRBJ2-1
TGTGCCAGCAGCCCCTGGACAGGGGGAACCTACAATGAGCAGTTCTTC
CASSPWTGGTYNEQFF
>.|TRBV10-3|.|TRBJ2-5
TGTGCCATCAGTGAGCCCGAGGAGACCCAGTACTTC
CAISEPEETQYF
>few|TRBV28|TRBD1|TRBJ1-2
TGTGCCAGCAGCCCCCCCCCAGGGGGTGGCTACACCTTC
CASSPPPGGGYTF
>.|TRBV29-1|.|TRBJ1-5
TGCAGCGTTTCTCCGGGAACGGGGCAGCCCCAGCATTTT
CSVSPGTGQPQHF
>few|TRBV10-3|.|TRBJ2-3
TGTGCCATCAGTGAGTCGATACGAGTCGGTCGCACAGATACGCATTATTTT
CAISESIRVGRTDTHYF
>.|TRBV24-1|TRBD1|TRBJ1-5
TGTGCCACCAGTGATTCGACAGGGGGACTGAATCAGCCCCAGCATTTT
CATSDSTGGLNQPQHF
>.|TRBV24-1|TRBD1|TRBJ2-1
TGTGCCACCAGTGATTCGGGACAGGGGGCAGGCAATGAGCAGTTCTTC
CATSDSGQGAGNEQFF
>few|TRBV27|.|TRBJ1-4
TGTGCCAGCAGTACCACCCGGGACCGAGGGTGGGAAAAACTGTTTTTT
CASSTTRDRGWEKLFF
>.|TRBV5-1|.|TRBJ2-1
TGCGCCAGCAGCTGGTGGCAGGGGAGATACAATGAGCAGTTCTTC
CASSWWQGRYNEQFF
>.|TRBV18|TRBD1|TRBJ2-1
TGTGCCAGCTCGCGCGACGGGACAGGGGACTACAATGAGCAGTTCTTC
CASSRDGTGDYNEQFF
>.|TRBV20-1|.|TRBJ2-3
TGCAGTGCTAGAGCCCGGGGGGCGGTCACAGATACGCAGTATTTT
CSARARGAVTDTQYF
>few|TRBV24-1|.|TRBJ1-5
TGTGCCACCAAGGGGGGTCGAAATCAGCCCCAGCATTTT
CATKGGRNQPQHF
>.|TRBV29-1|TRBD2|TRBJ2-1
TGCAGCGTCCTAACCGGCGGGGGAATCCTAAATGAGCAGTTCTTC
CSVLTGGGILNEQFF
>.|TRBV2|.|TRBJ2-7
TGTGCCACGAGTAGACAGGACATAGCCTACGAGCAGTACTTC
CATSRQDIAYEQYF
>.|TRBV27|TRBD2|TRBJ2-3
TGTGCCAGCAGTTTACGGTTTGGCGGGGGGGGAGATACGCAGTATTTT
CASSLRFGGGGDTQYF
>.|TRBV6-6|TRBD1|TRBJ1-5
TGTGCCAGCAGTTCCTCTACAGGGGTCTATCAGCCCCAGCATTTT
CASSSSTGVYQPQHF
>.|TRBV7-2|TRBD2|TRBJ2-1
TGTGCCAGCAGCTTAGGGTTCCAGCGGGGGACATACAATGAGCAGTTCTTC
CASSLGFQRGTYNEQFF
>few|TRBV7-3|TRBD1|TRBJ2-5
TGTGCCAGCAGCTTAAAGGGGACAGGGTTTTTGGAGACCCAGTACTTC
CASSLKGTGFLETQYF
>.|TRBV7-9|.|TRBJ1-5
TGTGCCAGCAGCCCCCTGACCCCTCTTCAGCCCCAGCATTTT
CASSPLTPLQPQHF
>few|TRBV10-3|TRBD1|TRBJ2-1
TGTGCCATCAGTCCCGACAGGGACGCCGGAGGGTTCTTC
CAISPDRDAGGFF
>.|TRBV6-1|TRBD1|TRBJ2-5
TGTGCCAGCGACAGGGGCCAAGAGACCCAGTACTTC
CASDRGQETQYF
>once|TRBV2|TRBD1|TRBJ1-4
TGTGCCAGCACCTCAGACAGGGCAACTAATGAAAAACTGTTTTTT
CASTSDRATNEKLFF
>.|TRBV2|TRBD1|TRBJ2-6
TGTGCCAGCATCCCGACAGGGGGCCTATACTCTGGGGCCAACGTCCTGACTTTC
CASIPTGGLYSGANVLTF
>many|TRBV4-2|.|TRBJ1-1
TGTGCCAGCAGCCAAGTATCTACAGAAACCATGAACACTGAAGCTTTCTTT
CASSQVSTETMNTEAFF
>few|TRBV12-5|TRBD1|TRBJ2-7
TGTGCTAGTGGTCCCCGGGACAGGGACCCCTACGAGCAGTACTTC
CASGPRDRDPYEQYF